In this sample, the clone carrying this T cell receptor beta chain turned up many times. Its matching antigen is unknown. Diagnosis of hyperthyroidism was new in patients aged 18 to 65, and its duration was under 2 months. The data derive from a study of T cells in Graves' hyperthyroidism and ophthalmopathy. Whole-study findings and limits: Most clonotypes expanded in thyroid above 0.001 were likewise present in blood.

Germline V gene sequence: CDR1 DFQATT, CDR2 SNEGSKA (reference sequence). The V and J ends lost 3 bases and 3 bases respectively, with 14 bases between them. This CDR3 has 14 amino acids. Amplified TCR beta CDR3 regions came from RNA transcripts. Initially, a first-round RT-PCR of the TCR CDR3 employed the HTBI primer set. From the multiplex PCR reads, TCRdb called clonotypes with MiXCR, one entry per CDR3 protein. The sample contains more than 300,000 distinct CDR3 sequences, approximately 18% of which appear only once. The V call is TRBV20-1, the J call TRBJ1-2, with D unclear. Sequencing was performed on blood. This clonotype was sampled from a woman under 40 with Graves' hyperthyroidism that later progressed to Graves' ophthalmopathy. CDR3 loop: CSARLPGLDYGYTF. CDR3 sequence (DNA): TGCAGTGCTAGGCTACCGGGGTTGGACTATGGCTACACCTTC.